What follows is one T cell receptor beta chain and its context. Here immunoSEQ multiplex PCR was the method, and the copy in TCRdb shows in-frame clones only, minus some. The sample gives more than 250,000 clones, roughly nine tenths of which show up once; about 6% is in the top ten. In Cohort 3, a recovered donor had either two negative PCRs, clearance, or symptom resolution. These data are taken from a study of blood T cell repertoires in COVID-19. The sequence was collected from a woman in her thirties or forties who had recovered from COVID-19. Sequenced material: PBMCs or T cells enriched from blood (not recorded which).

The CDR3 protein is CASSLGDRQNTEAFF. CDR3 DNA sequence: TGCGCCAGCAGCTTGGGGGACAGGCAGAACACTGAAGCTTTCTTT. The chain couples TRBV5-1 to TRBJ1-1, with 8 bases fitting TRBD1. Germline CDR1 reads SGHRS; CDR2 reads YFSETQ. The CDR3 extends over 15 amino acids. V was clipped by 0 bases and J by 1 base; unmatched bases: 2.